This T cell receptor (beta chain) was sequenced in a study of T cell changes during pregnancy in multiple sclerosis (dated by TCRdb to between 2018 and 2021). In the study overall: The study examined how the T cell repertoire changed over the course of pregnancy in women with multiple sclerosis.

Preparation of the library involved the immunoSEQ multiplex PCR assay. TCRdb took this table from immuneACCESS and kept in-frame rearrangements with V and J called. Such tables lack part of the clones; where checked against another copy, unresolved V genes explain under half of the gap, and the rest is unexplained. The sample data list about 75,000 clones, and 70% to 90% of these were observed just once. The ten top clones hold about 0.9% of the sample. Notes on this clone: There is no known antigen for this receptor. Base qualities are not provided; no much larger clone lies one nucleotide away.

The TCR comes from a female donor in good health, enrolled as a control in a pregnancy study. Sequencing used peripheral blood, obtained in the first trimester of pregnancy.

The CDR3 protein is CASSLAVDTQYF. The sequence in DNA is TGTGCCAGCAGCTTAGCCGTAGATACGCAGTATTTT. The V gene is TRBV7-2 and the J gene is TRBJ2-3; the D gene is not confidently resolved. The germline V gene supplies CDR1 SGHTA and CDR2 FQGNSA. The CDR3 goes from the cysteine to the phenylalanine over 12 residues. Only CDR3 DNA remains: 36 bases, in frame from the first base. V loses 0 bases, J loses 5 bases, and the germline ends lie 3 bases apart.